This T cell receptor beta chain was identified in a study of cytomegalovirus exposure and HLA in healthy donors. Study-level points and caveats: Despite most TCR sequences being rare, some public TCRs occurred in many donors. Listed as cytomegalovirus-associated were about 160 TCR beta chains.

The assay was immunoSEQ multiplex PCR, and TCRdb's table has in-frame clones only and misses some. The table has some 78,000 clones, 90% to 96% seen once. The donors formed part of the roughly 110-subject validation cohort, distinct from the approximately 670-subject first cohort. The length of the CDR3 is 16 residues. CDR1 SEHNR and CDR2 FQNEAQ come from the germline V gene (reference sequence). Deletions cut 5 bases from V and 0 bases from J, with 14 bases between. As concerns this clone: The antigen is not known.

This clonotype was sampled from a young man in good health and CMV-seropositive. Source material: PBMCs. V usage is TRBV7-9 and J usage is TRBJ2-1, with D perhaps TRBD1 (6 bases). The CDR3 region is CASSALRGSSYNEQFF. CDR3 nucleotide sequence: TGTGCCAGCAGCGCACTCAGGGGCAGCTCCTACAATGAGCAGTTCTTC.